The source of this T cell receptor (beta chain) is a study of T cell changes during pregnancy in multiple sclerosis. The protocol was immunoSEQ multiplex PCR, while the TCRdb copy is restricted to in-frame clones and leaves out a portion. The sample carries 100,000 or so clones, 85% to 95% recorded once. CDR1 is SEHNR and CDR2 is FQNEAQ in the germline V gene (reference sequence). The CDR3 loop spans 13 amino acids. V was cut by 2 bases and J by 1 base, with 5 bases left in between. The V call is TRBV7-9, the J call TRBJ1-2, with a weak D call TRBD1 (5 bases). The sequence derives from a female donor with multiple sclerosis, enrolled in a pregnancy study. This material consisted of peripheral blood, taken in the first trimester of pregnancy. For the CDR3, the DNA is TGTGCCAGCAGCTTACAGGGTAACTATGGCTACACCTTC. It specifies CASSLQGNYGYTF.